This T cell receptor beta chain was recovered during a study of PD-L1 blockade in urothelial cancer. Study background: As for prior chemotherapy regimens, patients had received 0 to 3. Analyses were performed on blood at 3 weeks after treatment start (the second dose) and at 6 weeks. Blood-derived samples held a median roughly 140,000 T cells.

This CDR3 comprises 13 residues. The V end lost 5 bases, the J end lost 1 base, and 8 bases lay between the germline ends. CDR1 is SGHTA and CDR2 is FQGNSA in the germline V gene. The data were produced by immunoSEQ multiplex PCR, yet TCRdb's version contains in-frame clones alone and is incomplete. In the table there are tens of thousands of clones, over 80% of which are singletons. Time point of the sample: pretreatment peripheral blood. This clone has a handful of counts. Antigen specificity is unknown. Points from the study as a whole: Those with durable benefit had larger increases in tumor-associated blood clones at 3 weeks.

The V and J genes are TRBV7-2 and TRBJ1-1, with a tentative D call TRBD1 (5 bases). The sequenced sample was PBMCs, obtained around atezolizumab (anti-PD-L1) treatment. The receptor's source is a woman in her 70s with urothelial cancer. CDR3 nucleotides: TGTGCCAGCAGCCTTGGACAGAACACTGAAGCTTTCTTT. The encoded protein is CASSLGQNTEAFF.